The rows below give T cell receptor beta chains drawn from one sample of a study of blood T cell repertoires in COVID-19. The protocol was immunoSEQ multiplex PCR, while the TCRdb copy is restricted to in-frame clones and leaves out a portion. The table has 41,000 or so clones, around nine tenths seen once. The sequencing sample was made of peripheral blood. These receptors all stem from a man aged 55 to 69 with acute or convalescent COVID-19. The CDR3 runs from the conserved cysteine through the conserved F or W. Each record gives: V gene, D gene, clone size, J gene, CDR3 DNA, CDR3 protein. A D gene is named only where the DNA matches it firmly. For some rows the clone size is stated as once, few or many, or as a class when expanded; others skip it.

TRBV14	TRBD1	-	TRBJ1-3	TGTGCCAGCAGCCCAGGACAGGCCTCTGGAAACACCATATATTTT	CASSPGQASGNTIYF
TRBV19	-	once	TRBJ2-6	TGTGCCAGTAGTATAGAGTCTAGGAGCTCTGGGGCCAACGTCCTGACTTTC	CASSIESRSSGANVLTF
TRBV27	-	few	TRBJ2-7	TGTGCCAGCAGTTCCTTGGACTTCGAGCAGTACTTC	CASSSLDFEQYF
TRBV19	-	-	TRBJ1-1	TGTGCCACTAGAAACAGGGCACGGAACACTGAAGCTTTCTTT	CATRNRARNTEAFF
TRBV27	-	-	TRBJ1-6	TGTGCCAGCAGTTTTAGTAATTCACCCCTCCACTTT	CASSFSNSPLHF
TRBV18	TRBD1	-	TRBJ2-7	TGTGCCAGCTCACAAGGACAGGGGGACGAGCAGTACTTC	CASSQGQGDEQYF
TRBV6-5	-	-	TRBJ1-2	TGTGCCAGCAGTTACTCGCCAGGCGGGTTGAAAGGCTACACCTTC	CASSYSPGGLKGYTF
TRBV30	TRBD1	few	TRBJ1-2	TGTGCCTGGGAGGGTGAACAGGGGGACCGCTATGGCTACACCTTC	CAWEGEQGDRYGYTF
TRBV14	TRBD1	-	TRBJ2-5	TGTGCCAGCAGCAAGCTACAGGGGACAGGGGAGACCCAGTACTTC	CASSKLQGTGETQYF
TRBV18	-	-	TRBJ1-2	TGTGCCAGCTCACCAGAGGGGGATGGCTACACCTTC	CASSPEGDGYTF
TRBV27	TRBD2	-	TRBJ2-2	TGTGCCAGCAGTTCAGGACTAGCGGGGGCCGGGGAGCTGTTTTTT	CASSSGLAGAGELFF
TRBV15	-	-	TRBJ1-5	TGTGCCACCAGCAGGGACAGTTTACACAATCAGCCCCAGCATTTT	CATSRDSLHNQPQHF
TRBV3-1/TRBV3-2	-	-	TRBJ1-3	TGTGCTAGCAGCCCCTTGACAGTCTCTGGAAACACCATATATTTT	CASSPLTVSGNTIYF
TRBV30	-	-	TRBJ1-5	TGTGCCTGGAGTGTTGGCATCCTCACGAATCAGCCCCAGCATTTT	CAWSVGILTNQPQHF
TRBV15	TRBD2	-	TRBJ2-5	TGTGCCACCAGCATCTTTAGCGGGGGACAAGAGACCCAGTACTTC	CATSIFSGGQETQYF
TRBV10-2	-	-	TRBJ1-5	TGCGCCAGCAGTGAGGCGGGGTCAGGCCCCCAGCATTTT	CASSEAGSGPQHF
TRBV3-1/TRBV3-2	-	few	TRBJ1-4	TGTGCCAGCGGGGCAAGTAATGAAAAACTGTTTTTT	CASGASNEKLFF
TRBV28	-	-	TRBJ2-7	TGTGCCAGCAGTCCGAGCCCCACGTACGAGCAGTACTTC	CASSPSPTYEQYF
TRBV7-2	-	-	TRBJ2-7	TGTGCCAGCAGCCAGGGGGAGGCCGGGGGCCCCTACGAGCAGTACTTC	CASSQGEAGGPYEQYF
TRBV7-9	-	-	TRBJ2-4	TGTGCCAGCAGCTTCGGACAAACCCTAGCCAAAAACATTCAGTACTTC	CASSFGQTLAKNIQYF
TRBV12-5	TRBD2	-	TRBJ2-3	TGTGCTAGTGCCCTGTGGGGGGGGGAAGATACGCAGTATTTT	CASALWGGEDTQYF
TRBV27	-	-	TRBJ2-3	TGTGCCAGCAGTACCTCAGCGGGCCCAAAGTATTTT	CASSTSAGPKYF
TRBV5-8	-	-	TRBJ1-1	-	CASTSVAGGRTEAFF
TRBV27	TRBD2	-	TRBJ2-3	TGTGCCAGCAGTTTAGGACTAGCGGGCGAGGGGAATACGCAGTATTTT	CASSLGLAGEGNTQYF
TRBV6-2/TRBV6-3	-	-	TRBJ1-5	TGTGCCAGCAGTTACCGTCCCAGGGGCGGTCAGCCCCAGCATTTT	CASSYRPRGGQPQHF
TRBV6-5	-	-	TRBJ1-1	TGTGCCAGCAGTTACGCGGGGAGCACTGAAGCTTTCTTT	CASSYAGSTEAFF
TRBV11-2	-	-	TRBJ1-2	TGTGCCAGCAGCTTACGTTCCCCCGGGACACGGATTGGTAACTATGGCTACACCTTC	CASSLRSPGTRIGNYGYTF
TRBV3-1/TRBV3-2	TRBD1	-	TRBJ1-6	TGTGCCAGCAGCCCGACAGGGGGACCTAATTCACCCCTCCACTTT	CASSPTGGPNSPLHF
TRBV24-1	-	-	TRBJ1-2	TGTGCCACCAGTGATTTGCCCGAGGGCCCGGATGGCTACACCTTC	CATSDLPEGPDGYTF
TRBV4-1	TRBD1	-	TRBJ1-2	TGCGCCAGCAGCCAACGGGACAGGGATTATGGCTACACCTTC	CASSQRDRDYGYTF
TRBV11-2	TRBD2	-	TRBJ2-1	TGTGCCAGCAGCATAGGCACTAGCGGGATATACAATGAGCAGTTCTTC	CASSIGTSGIYNEQFF
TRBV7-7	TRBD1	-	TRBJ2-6	TGTGCTAGCAGCCCAAGACAGGGTCGGTCTGGGGCCAACGTCCTGACTTTC	CASSPRQGRSGANVLTF
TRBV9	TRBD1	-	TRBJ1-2	TGTGCCAGCAGCTCCTGGACAGGGAACGACGGCTACACCTTC	CASSSWTGNDGYTF
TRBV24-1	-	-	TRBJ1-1	TGTGCCACCAGTGATCAGGGGTCTGAAGCTTTCTTT	CATSDQGSEAFF
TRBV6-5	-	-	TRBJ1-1	TGTGCCAGCAGTTACTCGGGAGGATTGAACACTGAAGCTTTCTTT	CASSYSGGLNTEAFF
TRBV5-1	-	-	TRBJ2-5	TGCGCCAGCAGCGACACCGGCCAAGAGACCCAGTACTTC	CASSDTGQETQYF
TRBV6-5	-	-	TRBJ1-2	TGTGCCAGCAGTTACTCCCCAATGCCGCGTTCTGGCTACACCTTC	CASSYSPMPRSGYTF
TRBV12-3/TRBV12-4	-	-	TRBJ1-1	TGTGCCAGCAGTTTGACGGGAGAAGCTTTCTTT	CASSLTGEAFF
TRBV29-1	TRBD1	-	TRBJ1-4	TGCAGCGTAACAGGGGGGACAGCGAATAATGAAAAACTGTTTTTT	CSVTGGTANNEKLFF
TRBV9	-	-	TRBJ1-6	TGTGCCAGCAGCGCTACCGCCTCAGGTTACTCACCCCTCCACTTT	CASSATASGYSPLHF